The present T cell receptor beta chain was sequenced within a study of cytomegalovirus exposure and HLA in healthy donors. Study outcomes and limitations: The investigators catalogued 164 TCR beta chains as cytomegalovirus-associated. The authors confirmed in vitro that a few CMV-associated chains were specific for CMV antigens.

The CDR3 extends over 15 amino acids. J was trimmed by 4 bases and V by 6 bases; bases with no gene match: 12. Germline CDR1 is SGHRS and CDR2 is YFSETQ. On this clone itself: Its antigen is undetermined.

Clones were sequenced by immunoSEQ multiplex PCR, and TCRdb holds only the in-frame ones, with some missing. The table records a few hundred thousand clones, over 70% of them present only once. This sequence originates from a woman in her 30s in good health and CMV-seropositive. The specimen sequenced was PBMCs. This chain uses TRBV5-1 with TRBJ1-1; TRBD1 aligns across 7 bases. CDR3 region: CASKDLDRSRTEAFF. CDR3 sequence (DNA): TGCGCCAGCAAGGACCTGGACAGGAGTCGCACTGAAGCTTTCTTT.